This TCR beta chain was captured in a study of cytomegalovirus exposure and HLA in healthy donors. The CDR3 is 15 residues long. Trimming removed 2 bases from V and 3 bases from J, with 14 bases in between. Per the germline V gene, CDR1 is ENHRY and CDR2 is SYGVKD. Data came from immunoSEQ multiplex PCR; TCRdb stores just in-frame clones and leaves some out. Of 150,000 to 180,000 clones detected, approximately 86% appear once; the ten largest clones hold around 24%. Material: PBMCs. The chain is built from TRBV10-3 and TRBJ2-7; D is undetermined. The receptor's source is a man aged 18 to 29 in good health and CMV-seropositive. The CDR3 reads CAISEGQPKYYEQYF. CDR3 nucleotides: TGTGCCATCAGTGAGGGGCAGCCGAAATACTACGAGCAGTACTTC.